The 24 T cell receptor beta chains below come from one sample, sequenced in a study of blood T cell repertoires in COVID-19. The table came from immunoSEQ multiplex PCR; TCRdb's copy has only in-frame clones and leaves some out. The data show approximately 220,000 clones, with more than 75% seen just once and nearly 4.5% held by the top ten. Sequenced: peripheral blood. Receptors were obtained from a man over 45 with acute or convalescent COVID-19.

V gene TRBV24-1 combines with J gene TRBJ1-1, with a tentative D call TRBD1 (5 bases). This CDR3 spans 14 amino acids. V gave up 7 bases and J gave up 0 bases, with 11 bases separating them. Germline CDR1 and CDR2: KGHDR and SFDVKD. Here the CDR3 reads CATRARAVNTEAFF. The CDR3 DNA sequence: TGTGCCACCAGGGCCAGGGCGGTGAACACTGAAGCTTTCTTT.

The gene calls are TRBV6-6 and TRBJ1-1; possible D gene TRBD1, 6 bases. Trimming cost V 2 bases and J 6 bases, with 16 bases left between them. CDR1 and CDR2 (germline): MNHNY, SVGAGI (reference sequence). CDR3 length: 15 residues. CDR3 in DNA: TGTGCCAGCAGTTACCTCGTGGACAGTAGGGCTGAAGCTTTCTTT. Residues: CASSYLVDSRAEAFF.

The chain uses TRBV5-4 and TRBJ2-3; 9 bases fit TRBD1. This CDR3 region has 15 residues. Looked up from germline, CDR1 is SGHNT and CDR2 is YYREEE (reference sequence). Losses at the gene ends were 4 bases for V and 5 bases for J; bases not matched to a gene: 8. CDR3 loop: CASSARTGEGDTQYF. The CDR3 DNA is TGTGCCAGCAGCGCCCGGACAGGGGAAGGAGATACGCAGTATTTT.

V usage is TRBV5-6 and J usage is TRBJ1-1; possible D gene TRBD1, 6 bases. The CDR3 loop spans 17 amino acids. Germline CDR1 SGHDT, CDR2 YYEEEE. V shed 1 base and J shed 2 bases, with 18 bases lying between them. The CDR3 bases are TGTGCCAGCAGCTTGCAAATCCAAAGGGGGAGAAACACTGAAGCTTTCTTT. Its translation: CASSLQIQRGRNTEAFF. The full variable domain, with the rest looked up from reference TRBV5-6 and TRBJ1-1, is DAGVTQSPTHLIKTRGQQVTLRCSPKSGHDTVSWYQQALGQGPQFIFQYYEEEERQRGNFPDRFSGHQFPNYSSELNVNALLLGDSALYLCASSLQIQRGRNTEAFFGQGTRLTVV.

The V gene is TRBV4-1, the J gene TRBJ1-2, with a weak D call TRBD1 (6 bases). Trimming pared 4 bases from V and 4 bases from J, leaving 22 bases between. Germline values: CDR1 MGHRA, CDR2 YSYEKL. CDR3 length equals 17 residues. CDR3 residues: CASSPTWAGVRGYGYTF. CDR3 sequence (DNA): TGCGCCAGCAGCCCAACGTGGGCAGGGGTCCGGGGCTATGGCTACACCTTC.

This sequence joins TRBV12-3 or TRBV12-4 and TRBJ1-1, with D possibly TRBD1 on 5 matching bases. The V and J ends lost 6 bases and 2 bases respectively, with 7 bases between them. This CDR3 spans 12 amino acids. CDR3 sequence reads: CASRGPNTEAFF. The CDR3 region has the DNA TGTGCCAGCAGGGGGCCCAACACTGAAGCTTTCTTT.

This rearrangement joins TRBV12-3 or TRBV12-4 to TRBJ2-1; D is unclear. This CDR3 contains 11 residues. Trimming shortened V by 3 bases and J by 9 bases, and 6 bases separated the two germline ends. The CDR3 loop is CASSFHSEQFF. As DNA, the CDR3 is TGTGCCAGCAGTTTCCACAGTGAGCAGTTCTTC.

The chain carries TRBV4-2 and TRBJ1-1, with D tentatively TRBD1 (5 bases). The V gene lost 4 bases and the J gene lost 4 bases, with 16 bases spanning the gap. This CDR3 is built from 15 residues. Germline V CDR1 and CDR2: LGHNA, YNFKEQ. The CDR3 protein is CASSPSDRRGTEAFF. In nucleotides, the CDR3 is TGTGCCAGCAGCCCGTCTGACAGACGCGGCACTGAAGCTTTCTTT.

In its sample, this clone was seen once. This rearrangement joins TRBV2 to TRBJ2-7; TRBD2 might be the D (6 bases). The germline V gene has CDR1 SNHLY and CDR2 FYNNEI. With 6 bases removed from V and 2 bases from J, the gap between germline ends came to 17 bases. The CDR3 extends over 15 amino acids. The CDR3 nucleotides read TGTGCCAGCAGACGGGCTGGGACGGGGGCCTACGAGCAGTACTTC. It is translated as CASRRAGTGAYEQYF.

J is TRBJ1-1 and V is TRBV30; D is unresolved. Between the trimmed V and J ends, which lost 3 bases and 8 bases, there was a span of 10 bases. The CDR3 has 11 residues. In germline, CDR1 is GTSNPN, CDR2 SVGIG (reference sequence). The CDR3 loop is CAWRTGVEAFF. The CDR3 nucleotides are TGTGCCTGGAGAACGGGAGTCGAAGCTTTCTTT.

This clone was seen more than once but under ten times. The chain recombines TRBV6-6 with TRBJ1-1, with 7 nucleotides matching TRBD1. J lost 4 bases, V lost 2 bases, and 7 bases had no gene match. The length of the CDR3 is 15 residues. Germline V CDR1 and CDR2: MNHNY, SVGAGI (reference sequence). The CDR3 DNA reads TGTGCCAGCAGTTACGGGGACAGAGGAATCACTGAAGCTTTCTTT. Translated, it gives CASSYGDRGITEAFF.

The chain uses TRBV6-1 and TRBJ1-3; D gene uncertain. Trimming cost V 3 bases and J 8 bases, with 8 bases left between them. CDR3 length: 12 amino acids. The germline gives CDR1 MNHNS, CDR2 SASEGT. The chain's CDR3 is CASSDLRDTIYF. CDR3 DNA: TGTGCCAGCAGTGACCTGAGGGACACCATATATTTT.

J is TRBJ1-1 and V is TRBV27; the D gene is possibly TRBD1 (6 bases). With 11 bases removed from V and 0 bases from J, the gap between germline ends came to 16 bases. The CDR3 has 14 amino acids. CDR1 and CDR2 (germline): MNHEY, SMNVEV (reference sequence). Written as DNA, the CDR3 is TGTGCCGCGGGGAGGGGGTTTATGAACACTGAAGCTTTCTTT. Amino acid sequence: CAAGRGFMNTEAFF.

This chain links TRBV5-1 with TRBJ2-3, with no clear D. This CDR3 spans 14 amino acids. Trimming took 3 bases from V and 1 from J, leaving 9 bases between them. CDR1 is SGHRS and CDR2 is YFSETQ in the germline V gene. CDR3 amino acids: CASSSRPRTDTQYF. CDR3 DNA: TGCGCCAGCAGCTCGCGTCCGCGCACAGATACGCAGTATTTT.

The chain has TRBV18 and TRBJ2-5; 12 nucleotides match TRBD2. Germline loops: CDR1 KGHSH, CDR2 LQKENI. The CDR3 extends over 14 amino acids. V shed 1 base and J 8 bases; nucleotides not matched to a gene: 2. Written as DNA, the CDR3 is TGTGCCAGCTCACCACAGACTAGCGGGGGAACCCAGTACTTC. It translates to CASSPQTSGGTQYF.

This clone occurred a few times. The chain recombines TRBV15 with TRBJ2-2; D gene ambiguous. Germline loops: CDR1 LNHNV, CDR2 YYDKDF (reference sequence). This CDR3 has 15 residues. Deletions cut 0 bases from V and 0 bases from J, with 5 bases between. The DNA of the CDR3 is TGTGCCACCAGCAGAGACAGAACGAACACCGGGGAGCTGTTTTTT. It translates to CATSRDRTNTGELFF.

CDR3 amino acids: CASSPAQGQPQHF. In DNA form, the CDR3 reads TGTGCCAGCTCACCAGCTCAGGGGCAGCCCCAGCATTTT. The rearrangement uses TRBV18 and TRBJ1-5, with D perhaps matching TRBD1 (6 bases). There are 13 residues in the CDR3. The V and J ends lost 2 bases and 7 bases respectively, with 9 bases between them. Germline CDR1 is KGHSH and CDR2 is LQKENI.

This clone has more than one count but fewer than ten. V and J are TRBV30 and TRBJ2-7, with D maybe TRBD1 (6 bases). The CDR3 is made up of 14 amino acids. Trimming cost V 0 bases and J 2 bases, with 11 bases left between them. Germline lookup yields CDR1 GTSNPN and CDR2 SVGIG (reference sequence). CDR3 sequence: CAWSVARGAYEQYF. The CDR3 DNA is TGTGCCTGGAGTGTTGCCAGGGGAGCCTACGAGCAGTACTTC. The complete variable domain, with remaining parts taken from reference TRBV30 and TRBJ2-7, reads SQTIHQWPATLVQPVGSPLSLECTVEGTSNPNLYWYRQAAGRGLQLLFYSVGIGQISSEVPQNLSASRPQDRQFILSSKKLLLSDSGFYLCAWSVARGAYEQYFGPGTRLTVT.

The rearrangement uses TRBV6-2 or TRBV6-3 and TRBJ1-1; D ambiguous. Germline assignment: CDR1 MNHEY and CDR2 SVGEGT. V was pared by 2 bases and J by 5 bases, with 12 bases between. The CDR3 loop spans 14 amino acids. The CDR3 loop is CASSYRAGRTEAFF. DNA for the CDR3: TGTGCCAGCAGTTACAGGGCTGGGAGGACTGAAGCTTTCTTT.

The CDR3, as DNA: TGTGCCAGCAGTGATGGGCAGGGGTATAATTCACCCCTCCACTTT. The encoded protein is CASSDGQGYNSPLHF. The chain joins TRBV2 to TRBJ1-6; D might be TRBD1 (6 bases). The CDR3 totals 15 residues. Trimming took off 3 bases at V and 4 bases at J, with 10 bases between the two ends. Germline CDR1 is SNHLY and CDR2 is FYNNEI.

The gene calls are TRBV20-1 and TRBJ1-2, with D possibly TRBD1 on 5 matching bases. The CDR3 totals 14 residues. Germline V gene lookup returns CDR1 DFQATT and CDR2 SNEGSKA (reference sequence). V lost 3 bases, J lost 2 bases, and 13 bases lay in between. CDR3 loop: CSASDRGVNYGYTF. DNA for the CDR3: TGCAGTGCTAGTGATAGGGGCGTCAACTATGGCTACACCTTC.

The rearrangement uses TRBV10-3 and TRBJ1-2; D remains ambiguous. The V end lost 2 bases, the J end lost 1 base, and 8 bases lay between the germline ends. CDR3 length equals 14 residues. Germline assignment: CDR1 ENHRY and CDR2 SYGVKD. As DNA, the CDR3 is TGTGCCATCAGTGAGAGGAACAGTAACTATGGCTACACCTTC. Amino acid sequence: CAISERNSNYGYTF.

This chain connects TRBV9 to TRBJ1-1; weak D call: TRBD1 (6 bases). The germline V gene encodes CDR1 SGDLS and CDR2 YYNGEE. Trimming took 0 bases from V and 1 from J, leaving 13 bases between them. The CDR3 is made up of 16 amino acids. The CDR3 loop is CASSVALPDRNTEAFF. As DNA, the CDR3 is TGTGCCAGCAGCGTAGCTCTACCGGACAGGAACACTGAAGCTTTCTTT.

A single count supports this clone. The V call is TRBV14, the J call TRBJ1-2; 10 bases align to TRBD1. This CDR3 contains 16 residues. V trimming: 5 bases; J trimming: 6 bases; junction bases outside the gene matches: 12. Per germline, CDR1 SGHDN and CDR2 FVKESK. Written as DNA, the CDR3 is TGTGCCAGCAGCAAACGCTCGGGACAGGGGAAGGATGGCTACACCTTC. This translates into CASSKRSGQGKDGYTF.